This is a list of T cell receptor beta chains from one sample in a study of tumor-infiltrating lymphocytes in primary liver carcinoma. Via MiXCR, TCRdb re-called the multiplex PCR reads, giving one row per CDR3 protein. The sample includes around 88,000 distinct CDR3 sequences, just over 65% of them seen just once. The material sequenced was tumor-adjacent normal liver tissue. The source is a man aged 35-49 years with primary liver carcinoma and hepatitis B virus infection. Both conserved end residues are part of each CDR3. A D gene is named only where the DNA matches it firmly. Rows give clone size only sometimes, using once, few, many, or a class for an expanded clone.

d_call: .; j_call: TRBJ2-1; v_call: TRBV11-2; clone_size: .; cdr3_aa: CASSFIEANKQFF; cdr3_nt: TGTGCCAGCAGCTTCATCGAGGCCAATAAGCAGTTCTTC
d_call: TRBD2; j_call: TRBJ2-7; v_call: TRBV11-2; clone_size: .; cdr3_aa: CVISLGDGRAPDEQYF; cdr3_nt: TGTGTCATCAGCTTGGGTGACGGGAGGGCTCCAGACGAGCAGTACTTC
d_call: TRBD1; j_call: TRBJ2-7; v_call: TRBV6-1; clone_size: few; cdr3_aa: CASSERGQAYEQCF; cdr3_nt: TGTGCCAGCAGTGAACGGGGACAGGCCTACGAGCAGTGCTTC
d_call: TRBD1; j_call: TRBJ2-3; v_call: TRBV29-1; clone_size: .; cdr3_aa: CSVVIGTGLDMQYF; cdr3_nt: TGCAGCGTTGTGATCGGGACAGGGCTAGATATGCAGTATTTT
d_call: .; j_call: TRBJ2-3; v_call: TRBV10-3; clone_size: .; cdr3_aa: CAIGEATYSTDTQYF; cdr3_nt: TGTGCCATCGGTGAAGCTACTTATAGCACAGATACGCAGTATTTT
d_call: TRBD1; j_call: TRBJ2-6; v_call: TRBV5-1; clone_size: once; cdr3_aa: CASNLEVGGVGRADVLTF; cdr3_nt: TGCGCCAGCAACTTGGAGGTAGGGGGCGTAGGAAGGGCCGACGTCCTGACTTTC
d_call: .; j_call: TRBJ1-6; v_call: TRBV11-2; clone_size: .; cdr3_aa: CASGSRRGTTNSPLHF; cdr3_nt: TGTGCTAGCGGCTCAAGGAGGGGGACCACTAATTCACCCCTCCACTTT
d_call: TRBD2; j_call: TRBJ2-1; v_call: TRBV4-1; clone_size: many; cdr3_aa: CASSARGSGGYNEQFF; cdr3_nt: TGCGCCAGCAGCGCCCGGGGCAGCGGGGGTTACAATGAGCAGTTCTTC
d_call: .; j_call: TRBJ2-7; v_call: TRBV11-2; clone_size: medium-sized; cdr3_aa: CASSLEASQYF; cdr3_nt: TGTGCCAGCAGCTTAGAGGCTTCGCAGTACTTC
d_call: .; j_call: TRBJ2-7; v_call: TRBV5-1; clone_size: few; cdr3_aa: CASSLDAHEQYF; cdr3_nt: TGCGCCAGCAGCTTGGATGCCCACGAGCAGTACTTC
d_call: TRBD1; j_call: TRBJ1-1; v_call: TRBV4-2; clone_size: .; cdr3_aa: CTNSQDKGAAEAFF; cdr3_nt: TGTACCAACAGCCAAGATAAGGGGGCGGCTGAAGCTTTCTTT
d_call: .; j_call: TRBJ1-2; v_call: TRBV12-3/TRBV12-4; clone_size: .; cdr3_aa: CANCLAWGNGYTF; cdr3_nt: TGTGCCAACTGTTTAGCATGGGGGAACGGCTACACCTTC
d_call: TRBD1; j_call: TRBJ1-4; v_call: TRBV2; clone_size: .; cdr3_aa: CAIRPGQGEEKLFF; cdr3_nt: TGTGCCATCAGGCCGGGACAGGGCGAGGAAAAACTGTTTTTT
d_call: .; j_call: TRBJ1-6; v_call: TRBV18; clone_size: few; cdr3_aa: CASSPNPPQGNSPLHF; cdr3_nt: TGTGCCAGCTCACCAAATCCCCCGCAGGGAAATTCACCCCTCCACTTT
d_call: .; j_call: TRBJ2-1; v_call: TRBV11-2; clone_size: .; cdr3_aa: CASSLDPVLRLAISYNVQSF; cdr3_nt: TGCGCCAGCAGCTTAGATCCGGTTTTACGCCTAGCGATATCCTACAATGTGCAGTCCTTC
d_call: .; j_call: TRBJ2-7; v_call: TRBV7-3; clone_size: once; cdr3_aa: CASSFAVWTEQCF; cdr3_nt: TGTGCCAGCAGCTTTGCGGTTTGGACCGAGCAGTGCTTC
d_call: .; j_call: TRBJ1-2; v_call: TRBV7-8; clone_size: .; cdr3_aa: CASSLAHGTWGYTF; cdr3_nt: TGTGCCAGCAGCTTAGCCCATGGGACATGGGGCTACACCTTC
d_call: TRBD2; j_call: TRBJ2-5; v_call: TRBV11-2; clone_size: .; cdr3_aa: CASRHRLAGFQETQHF; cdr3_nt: TGTGCCAGCAGACACCGACTAGCGGGCTTCCAAGAGACCCAGCACTTC
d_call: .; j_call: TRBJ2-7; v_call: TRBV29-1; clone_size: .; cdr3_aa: CSVGIGCEQYF; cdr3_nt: TGCAGCGTGGGGATAGGGTGCGAGCAGTACTTC
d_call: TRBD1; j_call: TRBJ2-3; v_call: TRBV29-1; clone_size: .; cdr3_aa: CSGDRKTQYF; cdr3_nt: TGCAGCGGGGACAGGAAGACGCAGTATTTT
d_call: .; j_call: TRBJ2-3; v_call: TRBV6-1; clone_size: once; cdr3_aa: CASGERHMQYF; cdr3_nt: TGTGCCAGCGGTGAACGACATATGCAGTATTTT
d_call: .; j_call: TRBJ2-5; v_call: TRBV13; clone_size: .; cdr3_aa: CASTTREESQYF; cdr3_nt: TGTGCCAGCACCACTAGGGAAGAGAGCCAGTACTTC
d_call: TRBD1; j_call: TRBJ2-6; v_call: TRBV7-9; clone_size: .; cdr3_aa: CASIGQGSGANVLTF; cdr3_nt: TGTGCCAGCATCGGACAGGGGTCTGGGGCCAACGTCCTGACTTTC
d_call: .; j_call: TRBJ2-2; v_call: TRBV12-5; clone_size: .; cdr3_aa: CANGHPGATNTGELFF; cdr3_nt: TGTGCTAATGGTCATCCGGGGGCCACGAACACCGGGGAGTTGTTTTTT
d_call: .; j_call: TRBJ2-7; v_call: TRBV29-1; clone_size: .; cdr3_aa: CSVDISGSSYKQYF; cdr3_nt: TGCAGCGTCGACATATCGGGCAGCTCCTACAAGCAGTACTTC
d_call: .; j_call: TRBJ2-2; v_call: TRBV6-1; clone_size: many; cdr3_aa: CASTLGGGGELFF; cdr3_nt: TGTGCCAGCACCCTAGGGGGGGGTGGGGAGCTGTTTTTT
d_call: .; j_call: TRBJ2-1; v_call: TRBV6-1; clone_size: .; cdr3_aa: CASSERQGAEEQFF; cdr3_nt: TGTGCCAGCAGTGAAAGGCAGGGTGCGGAGGAGCAGTTCTTC
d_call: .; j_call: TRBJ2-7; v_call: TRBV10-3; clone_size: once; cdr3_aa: CGISESGMGLYDYEQYF; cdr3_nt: TGTGGCATCAGTGAGTCAGGTATGGGACTCTACGACTACGAGCAGTACTTC
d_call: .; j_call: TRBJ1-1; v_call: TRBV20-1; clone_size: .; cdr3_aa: CSALRDGELNTEAFF; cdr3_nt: TGCAGTGCCCTCAGAGATGGGGAACTGAACACTGAAGCTTTCTTT
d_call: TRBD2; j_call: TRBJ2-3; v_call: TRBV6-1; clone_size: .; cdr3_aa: CVSSHGAGWDTQYF; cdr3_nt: TGTGTCAGCAGTCATGGAGCGGGGTGGGATACACAGTATTTT